One sample yielded the 8 T cell receptor beta chains listed below, sequenced in a study of blood T cell repertoires in COVID-19. The table came from immunoSEQ multiplex PCR; TCRdb's copy has only in-frame clones and leaves some out. The profile covers 110,000 to 150,000 clones, with roughly three quarters appearing a single time and 1.5% to 2.5% taken by the ten largest. Sequencing input: peripheral blood. These receptor sequences come from a woman aged 60 to 75 with acute or convalescent COVID-19.

A remark on this clone: The same CDR3 is also encoded by other DNA sequences in this sample. The chain carries TRBV6-5 and TRBJ2-2, with D possibly TRBD1 on 6 matching bases. From germline, CDR1 is MNHEY and CDR2 SVGAGI. Trimming stripped 5 bases from V and 1 base from J, with 11 bases between. This CDR3 contains 15 residues. Written as DNA, the CDR3 is TGTGCCAGCAGTAGGGGGACAAAGAACACCGGGGAGCTGTTTTTT. Translation gives CASSRGTKNTGELFF.

The V gene is TRBV3-1 (or the pseudogene TRBV3-2), the J gene TRBJ2-1, with 7 bases identical to TRBD2. The germline V gene has CDR1 LGHDT and CDR2 YNNKEL (reference sequence). Trimming removed 0 bases from V and 0 bases from J; junction bases left unmatched: 5. The CDR3 runs to 17 residues. The CDR3 bases are TGTGCCAGCAGCCAAGATGCGGGAGTAGACTCCTACAATGAGCAGTTCTTC. Residues: CASSQDAGVDSYNEQFF.

This chain uses TRBV5-1 with TRBJ1-2, with 10 bases matching TRBD1. Trimming cost V 7 bases and J 7 bases; bases outside gene matches: 10. Germline V lookup: CDR1 SGHRS, CDR2 YFSETQ. The length of the CDR3 is 14 residues. CDR3 residues: CASGRDRGVFGYTF. The CDR3 nucleotides read TGCGCCAGCGGACGGGACAGGGGAGTTTTTGGCTACACCTTC. The variable domain in full, completed from reference TRBV5-1 and TRBJ1-2, reads KAGVTQTPRYLIKTRGQQVTLSCSPISGHRSVSWYQQTPGQGLQFLFEYFSETQRNKGNFPGRFSGRQFSNSRSEMNVSTLELGDSALYLCASGRDRGVFGYTFGSGTRLTVV.

The chain links TRBV14 to TRBJ2-1; 9 bases align to TRBD2. Per the germline V gene, CDR1 is SGHDN and CDR2 is FVKESK. This CDR3 region has 13 residues. V was pared by 2 bases and J by 14 bases, with 7 bases of the junction left unmatched. CDR3 residues: CASSQNSGTSKFF. The DNA of the CDR3 is TGTGCCAGCAGCCAAAACTCCGGGACTAGCAAGTTCTTC.

CDR3 region: CASSSDRFYGYTF. In DNA form, the CDR3 reads TGTGCCAGCAGCTCCGACAGGTTCTATGGCTACACCTTC. The V call is TRBV28, the J call TRBJ1-2; D is perhaps TRBD1 (6 bases). The V and J ends lost 6 bases and 4 bases respectively, with 12 bases between them. Germline CDR1 MDHEN, CDR2 SYDVKM. CDR3 length equals 13 residues.

The rearrangement links TRBV10-1 to TRBJ2-7; the match to TRBD1 covers 7 bases. The junction had 6 bases not matched to a gene; V was cut back by 3 bases and J by 1 base. The CDR3 is 15 residues long. Germline V gene sequence: CDR1 WNHNN, CDR2 SYGVQD (reference sequence). CDR3 sequence reads: CASSDPRTGSYEQYF. CDR3 bases: TGCGCCAGCAGTGATCCCCGGACAGGTTCCTACGAGCAGTACTTC.

The rearrangement joins TRBV28 to TRBJ1-3; possible D gene TRBD1, 5 bases. V lost 6 bases and J lost 14, with 17 bases in between. CDR1 and CDR2 from the germline V gene are MDHEN and SYDVKM. This CDR3 comprises 12 residues. Here the CDR3 reads CASSLRSGTLYF. In DNA form, the CDR3 reads TGTGCCAGCAGCCTCCGGTCCGGGACTTTATATTTT.

This clone was observed once. This chain uses TRBV27 with TRBJ2-1; 12 bases are a match to TRBD2. Germline V CDR1 and CDR2: MNHEY, SMNVEV (reference sequence). V dropped 5 bases and J dropped 7; count of bases not matched to a gene: 9. This CDR3 comprises 16 residues. The CDR3 DNA follows: TGTGCCAGCAGTGAACCGACTAGCGGGAGAGGGAATGAGCAGTTCTTC. Amino acid sequence: CASSEPTSGRGNEQFF.